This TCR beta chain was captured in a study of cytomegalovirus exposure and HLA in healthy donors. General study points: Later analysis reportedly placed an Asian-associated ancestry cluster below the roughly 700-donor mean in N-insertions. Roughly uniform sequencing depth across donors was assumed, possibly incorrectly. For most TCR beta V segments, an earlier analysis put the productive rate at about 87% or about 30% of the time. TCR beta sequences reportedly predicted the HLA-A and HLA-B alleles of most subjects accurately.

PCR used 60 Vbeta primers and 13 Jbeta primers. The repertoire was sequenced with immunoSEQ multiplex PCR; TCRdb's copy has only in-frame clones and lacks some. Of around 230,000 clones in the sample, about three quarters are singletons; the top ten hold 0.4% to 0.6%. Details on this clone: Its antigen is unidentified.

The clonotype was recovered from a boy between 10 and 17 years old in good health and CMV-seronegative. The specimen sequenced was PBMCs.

CDR3 bases: TGTGCCAGCAGCAAACAGGGTGGCGAGCAGTACTTC. Residues: CASSKQGGEQYF. This sequence joins TRBV21-1 and TRBJ2-7; TRBD1 is the table's D call and was not checked against the DNA. TRBV21-1 is classified as a pseudogene. The CDR3 runs to 12 residues.